These T cell receptor beta chains were read from a single sample in a study of T cell repertoires in cytomegalovirus infection. TCRdb recomputed calls from the reads with MiXCR, one row per CDR3 protein. The table has hundreds of thousands of distinct CDR3 sequences, roughly 36% seen once. Sequenced material: PBMCs. Receptors were obtained from a human donor in good health (CMV status not recorded). Some clones in this sample may be carry-over from other donors' samples. Each CDR3 is given with its conserved first and last residue. D genes are given only for firm matches. Size tells how often a clone was seen (once, few, many) or the class of an expanded clone, and some rows leave it out.

clone size,D gene,J gene,V gene,CDR3 DNA,CDR3 protein
.,TRBD2,TRBJ2-7,TRBV7-9,TGTGCCAGCAGCCTGGGAGGGGAGCGGTACTTC,CASSLGGERYF
.,TRBD1,TRBJ1-1,TRBV7-6,TGTGCCAGCAGCTTACGGGGCAGGGGGCGAGGAACTGAAGCTTTCTTT,CASSLRGRGRGTEAFF
few,.,TRBJ1-2,TRBV6-1,TGTGCCAGCAGTTATGGATGGGACTATGGCTACACCTTC,CASSYGWDYGYTF
.,TRBD1,TRBJ1-2,TRBV12-3/TRBV12-4,TGTGCCAGCAGCTCTGCCCGGACAGGGAATGATGGCTACACCTTC,CASSSARTGNDGYTF
few,.,TRBJ1-1,TRBV6-5,TGTGCCAGCAGTTCTTGGGAGGATTTGGACACTGAAGCTTTCTTT,CASSSWEDLDTEAFF
.,.,TRBJ2-3,TRBV28,TGTGCCAGCGGGAGGTCTAGCACAGATACGCAGTATTTT,CASGRSSTDTQYF
.,.,TRBJ1-2,TRBV10-3,TGTGCCATCAGTGAGGGAAGTACACACGGCTACACCTTC,CAISEGSTHGYTF
.,.,TRBJ2-4,TRBV4-1,TGCGCCAGCAGCCAAGATGGGGGAGCCAAAAACATTCAGTACTTC,CASSQDGGAKNIQYF
.,.,TRBJ2-7,TRBV28,TGTGCCAGTTACCAGGAATATTACGAGCAGTACTTC,CASYQEYYEQYF
many,TRBD1,TRBJ1-2,TRBV7-6,TGTGCCAGCAGCTTAGGCAGGGGGTACGGCTACACCTTC,CASSLGRGYGYTF
many,TRBD2,TRBJ2-7,TRBV11-2,TGTGCCAGCAGTCCCACCCGACTAGCCACATACGAGCAGTACTTC,CASSPTRLATYEQYF
few,.,TRBJ1-2,TRBV12-3/TRBV12-4,TGTGCCAGCAGTTTCGGTCCGAGCGGCTACACCTTC,CASSFGPSGYTF
few,TRBD1,TRBJ2-2,TRBV7-9,TGTGCCAGCAGCGGAAACCGGGACAGGGACACCGGGGAGCTGTTTTTT,CASSGNRDRDTGELFF
.,.,TRBJ2-7,TRBV10-3,TGTGCCATCAGTGAAGGACAGACACCCTACGAGCAGTACTTC,CAISEGQTPYEQYF
.,TRBD1,TRBJ2-3,TRBV12-3/TRBV12-4,TGTGCCAGCAGTTTAGAGGCCAGGGGGTTAAGCACAGATACGCAGTATTTT,CASSLEARGLSTDTQYF
.,TRBD1,TRBJ2-3,TRBV9,TGTGCCAGCAGCGGGGGAGCAAAGACAGGGGGCGGGACAGATACGCAGTATTTT,CASSGGAKTGGGTDTQYF
.,.,TRBJ1-5,TRBV19,TGTGCCAGTAGTATAGATCTTCCGGCGGCCTCACGGGCCAATCAGCCCCAGCATTTT,CASSIDLPAASRANQPQHF
.,TRBD1,TRBJ2-7,TRBV7-9,TGTGCCAGCAGCTTAGCCCGGGACAGCCTCTACGAGCAGTACTTC,CASSLARDSLYEQYF
.,.,TRBJ2-7,TRBV20-1,TGCAGTGCGAAGTCTGGCGGGGACTTCTACGAGCAGTACTTC,CSAKSGGDFYEQYF
many,.,TRBJ1-1,TRBV7-2,TGTGCCAGCAGCCAAACCCTCGGGGTGATGAACACTGAAGCTTTCTTT,CASSQTLGVMNTEAFF
.,TRBD2,TRBJ2-3,TRBV20-1,TGCAGTGCAATCATCGGGCGGGAGACAGATAAGCAGTATTTT,CSAIIGRETDKQYF
few,.,TRBJ1-3,TRBV20-1,TGCAGTGCGCGGACCGAAAGAGCTGGAAACACCATATATTTT,CSARTERAGNTIYF
few,.,TRBJ1-1,TRBV7-4,TGTGCCAGCAGCGGGGGGTCAGGTTTTTACACTGAAGCTTTCTTT,CASSGGSGFYTEAFF
few,TRBD1,TRBJ2-1,TRBV11-2,TGTGCCAGCAGCGCCTTGGACAGGGTCCACTACTACAATGAGCAGTTCTTC,CASSALDRVHYYNEQFF
many,.,TRBJ2-1,TRBV7-2,TGTGCCAGCAGCTTAGGGCGGGGTGGACGTAGTGAGCAGTTCTTC,CASSLGRGGRSEQFF
.,.,TRBJ2-1,TRBV4-1,TGCGCCAGCAGCCAAGATCTTGGGGGAGAAGGGGATGAGCAGTTATTC,CASSQDLGGEGDEQLF
.,TRBD1,TRBJ2-6,TRBV10-3,TGTGCCATCAGTGGTCCCGGGACAGGGACTGGGGCCAACGTCCTGACTTTC,CAISGPGTGTGANVLTF
.,.,TRBJ2-7,TRBV12-3/TRBV12-4,TGTGCCAGCACTACGGGACTCTCTGACGAGCAGTACTTC,CASTTGLSDEQYF
.,.,TRBJ1-4,TRBV2,TGTGCCACCTCCGGCAGGAGTAATGAAAAACTGTTTTTT,CATSGRSNEKLFF
.,.,TRBJ1-2,TRBV5-5,TGTGCCAGCAGCTTGGGGACGGATGGCCGAGACCTGGGGGCGCTAAGCTATGGCTACACCTTC,CASSLGTDGRDLGALSYGYTF
few,.,TRBJ2-7,TRBV28,TGTGCCAGCAGACCGCGGACCCTCCACATGAAGACCTACGAGCAGTACTTC,CASRPRTLHMKTYEQYF
few,.,TRBJ2-1,TRBV11-2,TGTGCCAGCGAAGTCACAGGGCGGGGCCACCCACCTAGCTCCTACAATGAGCAGTTCTTC,CASEVTGRGHPPSSYNEQFF
.,.,TRBJ2-5,TRBV27,TGTGCCAGCAGTTCAGGGGGGCCCTCGGGGACCCAGTACTTC,CASSSGGPSGTQYF
.,TRBD2,TRBJ2-5,TRBV6-2/TRBV6-3,TGTGCCAGCAGTGCATCCAAGGAAGCGGGAGTGAGGGAGACCCAGTACTTC,CASSASKEAGVRETQYF
once,.,TRBJ1-2,TRBV10-3,TGTGCCATCAGGGGCGGGAAAGCCCCAGATAACTATGGCTACACCTTC,CAIRGGKAPDNYGYTF
.,.,TRBJ1-5,TRBV6-6,TGTGCCAGCACCGCTACCGGTGGGGGCCATCAGCCCCAGCATTTT,CASTATGGGHQPQHF
.,TRBD1,TRBJ1-4,TRBV11-2,TGTGCCAGCAGCCCGAGGACAGGCTTCTCTGAAAAACTGTTTTTT,CASSPRTGFSEKLFF
few,.,TRBJ1-1,TRBV19,TGTGCCAGTAGTCCTCGTATGGCCTTGAACACTGAAGCTTTCTTT,CASSPRMALNTEAFF
.,.,TRBJ2-2,TRBV15,TGTGCCACCAGCAGAGACAGGGACGGGGAGCTGTTTTTT,CATSRDRDGELFF
.,TRBD1,TRBJ1-5,TRBV25-1,TGTGCCCGAGGACGGACAGGGGGCTATCAGCCCCAGCATTTT,CARGRTGGYQPQHF
once,TRBD2,TRBJ2-1,TRBV6-5,TGTGCCAGCAGTTATTCGGGGGGGGAGTTCTTC,CASSYSGGEFF
few,.,TRBJ2-1,TRBV6-2/TRBV6-3,TGTGCCATCAAGCGGGTGGGTTACTACAATGAGCAGTTCTTC,CAIKRVGYYNEQFF
.,.,TRBJ2-3,TRBV7-2,TGTGCCAGCAGCGACCCGTTTGGGACGCAGTATTTT,CASSDPFGTQYF
.,.,TRBJ2-7,TRBV7-9,TGTGCCAGCAGCCCACAGAACTACGAGCAGTACTTC,CASSPQNYEQYF
.,TRBD2,TRBJ2-2,TRBV7-6,TGTGCCAGCACACTAGCGGGAGAGAACACCGGGGAGCTGTTTTTT,CASTLAGENTGELFF
.,TRBD2,TRBJ2-3,TRBV7-8,TGTGCCAGCAGCTTAGACCTAGCGGGAGGGGTAAGGGATACGCAGTATTTT,CASSLDLAGGVRDTQYF
many,TRBD1,TRBJ2-3,TRBV7-2,TGTGCCAGCAGCTTGACAGGGGGCAAAGATACGCAGTATTTT,CASSLTGGKDTQYF
few,.,TRBJ2-3,TRBV27,TGTGCCAGCAGTTCGCCCTACGATACGCAGTATTTT,CASSSPYDTQYF
.,TRBD1,TRBJ2-4,TRBV7-9,TGTGCCAGCAGCTTCGGAACCGGACAGGGGCAGTACTTC,CASSFGTGQGQYF
once,TRBD2,TRBJ2-7,TRBV5-1,TGCGCCAGCAGCTTTGTGGGGAGGGGTCTTGAGCAGTACTTC,CASSFVGRGLEQYF
few,TRBD1,TRBJ2-2,TRBV12-3/TRBV12-4,TGTGCCAGCAGCCCCACAGGGGGCGCGAACACCGGGGAGCTGTTTTTT,CASSPTGGANTGELFF
many,.,TRBJ2-1,TRBV7-2,TGTGCCAGCAGCTCGAGAAATGAGCAGTTCTTC,CASSSRNEQFF
.,.,TRBJ2-1,TRBV20-1,TGCAGTGCTAGAGGTCCCACCGGAGACTACAATGAGCAGTTCTTC,CSARGPTGDYNEQFF
.,TRBD1,TRBJ1-1,TRBV20-1,TGCAGTGCTAAGGACCGTGCGAGGACAGGCGTTATCATGAACACTGAAGCTTTCTTT,CSAKDRARTGVIMNTEAFF
.,.,TRBJ2-5,TRBV14,TGTGCCAGCAGCCAAGTTAGCGGACAAGAGACCCAGTACTTC,CASSQVSGQETQYF
.,TRBD2,TRBJ2-3,TRBV2,TGTGCCAGCAGTCCCCCGAAGGGACTAGCGGAATCCACAGATACGCAGTATTTT,CASSPPKGLAESTDTQYF
.,.,TRBJ2-3,TRBV7-4,TGTGCCAGCAGTTCCCTGGGACCTGTGGCAGATACGCAGTATTTT,CASSSLGPVADTQYF
.,TRBD1,TRBJ1-5,TRBV5-5,TGTGCCAGCAGCATAGGACAGGGTCTGGGCGGTCAGCCCCAGCATTTT,CASSIGQGLGGQPQHF
many,.,TRBJ1-2,TRBV7-2,TGTGCCAGCAGCGCCAGCGATGGGCAGACGTCCGGCTACACCTTC,CASSASDGQTSGYTF